The text below deals with one T cell receptor (beta chain). How the authors handled the data: Quantification of nucleated cells was approximated via reference gene primer amplification. The protocol was immunoSEQ multiplex PCR, while the TCRdb copy is restricted to in-frame clones and leaves out a portion. The V and J calls and clone size are taken from that table; D and trimming were inferred from the DNA. The data show a few hundred thousand clones, around 91% seen once. The record originates from a study of blood T cell repertoires in COVID-19. The CDR3 totals 12 residues. Per the germline V gene, CDR1 is SNHLY and CDR2 is FYNNEI. Between the trimmed V and J ends, which lost 3 bases and 8 bases, there was a span of 9 bases.

Sequenced sample: PBMCs or T cells enriched from blood (not recorded which). V usage is TRBV2 and J usage is TRBJ2-3; maybe TRBD2 (5 bases). This receptor was identified in a woman younger than 35 in a cohort exposed to, infected with or recovered from COVID-19 (not recorded which). The CDR3 DNA follows: TGTGCCAGCAGTGATGAGCGGAGTACGCAGTATTTT. This gives the protein CASSDERSTQYF.